This is a list of T cell receptor beta chains from one sample in a study of beta chain features in type 1 diabetes. TCRdb's copy holds only in-frame clones and misses some; the assay was immunoSEQ multiplex PCR. The sample lists under 350,000 clones; 24% were seen once. The source material was naive CD4+ T cells from blood. The receptors originated from a woman aged 25-40 years with type 1 diabetes. Each CDR3 is given without its conserved first and last residue.

v_call cdr3_aa
TRBV4-1 ASSQGGWLAKNIQY
TRBV4-1 ASSQLLGHTNTEAF
TRBV18 ASSPGLAGSDEQY
TRBV6-5 ASTPYLHTEAF
TRBV5-1 ASSTQGMGETQY
TRBV19 ASSRQGESYNEQF
TRBV5-1 ASRGQPNTEAF
TRBV28 ATTTGERTGELF
TRBV29-1 SVEWGRRGEQY
TRBV4-1 ASSQEGGQGAWQPQH
TRBV5-1 ASSFGNLNTGELF
TRBV28 ASSLPGSYNEQF
TRBV7-3 ASSFGGRYNEQF
TRBV5-1 ASSSAQGIGLGYT
TRBV2 ASRVGALDYGYT
TRBV29-1 SVVRQDYEQY
TRBV29-1 SVGGQGVSEAF
TRBV2 ASRPGLALNEQF
TRBV5-1 ASSLEAASTGELF
TRBV10-3 AISEGTSRYNEQF
TRBV9 ASSREAKNIQY
TRBV5-1 ASSNSQETQY
TRBV19 ASTVFGDQPQH
TRBV29-1 SVERQGIDEQY
TRBV7-7 ASSLGGTAQETQY
TRBV28 ASSPGQSHEQF
TRBV7-9 ASSLAGRGYGYT
TRBV30 AWTATTGTGNTEAF
TRBV30 AWSYTGSSQPQH
TRBV30 AWSSFSYEQY
TRBV29-1 SVEVPKTSYGYT
TRBV5-1 ASSSQETQY
TRBV18 ASSPQGSTDTQY
TRBV7-3 ASSPTVAGNNEQF
TRBV18 ASSPGVTNYGYT
TRBV21-1 ASSKDGQGIEYEQY
TRBV5-4 ASSAQGAETQY
TRBV18 ASSPSSASGEYEQY
TRBV29-1 SVVASGRETQY
TRBV2 ASSVKRVNQPQH
TRBV19 ASSIVQGEETQY
TRBV6-1 ASSGVAGGPIGQF
TRBV5-1 ASSLVGRITDTQY